The rows below give T cell receptor beta chains drawn from one sample of a study of blood T cells in healthy people across ages. Using its own MiXCR run on the 5' RACE reads, TCRdb lists one record per CDR3 protein. This sample has approximately 850,000 distinct CDR3 sequences, with about three fifths found just once. The sequenced material came from blood. These TCRs come from a man younger than 40 in good health. CDR3s include the opening cysteine and the closing phenylalanine or tryptophan. The order of the fields is CDR3 length, V gene, clone size, D gene, J gene, CDR3 protein, CDR3 DNA. D genes are given only for firm matches. The size field is filled for only some rows; it gives once, few, many or a size class.

len: 16
v_gene: TRBV5-6
abundance: few
d_gene: TRBD2
j_gene: TRBJ2-3
CDR3aa: CASSGGASGGSNTQYF
CDR3nt: TGTGCCAGCAGCGGGGGGGCTAGCGGGGGTTCCAATACGCAGTATTTT

len: 12
v_gene: TRBV6-2/TRBV6-3
abundance: -
d_gene: TRBD2
j_gene: TRBJ2-1
CDR3aa: CASRDYPNEQFF
CDR3nt: TGTGCCAGCCGGGACTACCCCAATGAGCAGTTCTTC

len: 15
v_gene: TRBV27
abundance: -
d_gene: -
j_gene: TRBJ2-1
CDR3aa: CASSLFWAKNNEQFF
CDR3nt: TGTGCCAGCAGTTTGTTTTGGGCCAAAAACAATGAGCAGTTCTTC

len: 15
v_gene: TRBV28
abundance: -
d_gene: TRBD1
j_gene: TRBJ2-1
CDR3aa: CASSTPRTGANEQFF
CDR3nt: TGTGCCAGCAGCACCCCCCGGACAGGGGCCAATGAGCAGTTCTTC

len: 13
v_gene: TRBV5-1
abundance: -
d_gene: -
j_gene: TRBJ1-1
CDR3aa: CASSLDLNTEAFF
CDR3nt: TGTGCCAGCAGCTTAGACCTGAACACTGAAGCTTTCTTT

len: 17
v_gene: TRBV4-3
abundance: -
d_gene: -
j_gene: TRBJ2-2
CDR3aa: CASSQGGQSGGTGELFF
CDR3nt: TGCGCCAGCAGCCAAGGGGGACAGTCGGGGGGCACCGGGGAGCTGTTTTTT

len: 14
v_gene: TRBV6-2/TRBV6-3
abundance: -
d_gene: -
j_gene: TRBJ1-1
CDR3aa: CASCRGGPHTEAFF
CDR3nt: TGTGCCAGTTGCCGCGGGGGTCCCCACACTGAAGCTTTCTTT

len: 14
v_gene: TRBV20-1
abundance: few
d_gene: -
j_gene: TRBJ2-7
CDR3aa: CSAATDQKPYEQYF
CDR3nt: TGCAGTGCTGCCACGGACCAAAAACCCTACGAGCAGTACTTC

len: 17
v_gene: TRBV20-1
abundance: few
d_gene: -
j_gene: TRBJ2-1
CDR3aa: CSARDPTRPNAFNEQFF
CDR3nt: TGCAGTGCTAGAGACCCTACCAGGCCCAACGCATTCAATGAGCAGTTCTTC

len: 15
v_gene: TRBV25-1
abundance: few
d_gene: -
j_gene: TRBJ2-7
CDR3aa: CASRGWGPSSYEQYF
CDR3nt: TGTGCCAGCAGGGGATGGGGCCCGAGTTCATACGAGCAGTACTTC

len: 16
v_gene: TRBV12-3/TRBV12-4
abundance: few
d_gene: -
j_gene: TRBJ1-5
CDR3aa: CASSLKWTTGQEPQHF
CDR3nt: TGTGCCAGCAGTTTAAAATGGACAACGGGCCAAGAGCCCCAGCATTTT

len: 13
v_gene: TRBV25-1
abundance: few
d_gene: -
j_gene: TRBJ1-1
CDR3aa: CASSADLNTEAFF
CDR3nt: TGTGCCAGCAGTGCCGACTTGAACACTGAAGCTTTCTTT

len: 15
v_gene: TRBV5-1
abundance: -
d_gene: TRBD1
j_gene: TRBJ2-7
CDR3aa: CASSFWGQGVGEQYF
CDR3nt: TGCGCCAGCAGCTTCTGGGGACAGGGGGTGGGCGAGCAGTACTTC

len: 15
v_gene: TRBV6-6
abundance: -
d_gene: -
j_gene: TRBJ2-1
CDR3aa: CASSPDLGSYNEQFF
CDR3nt: TGTGCCAGCAGCCCCGATTTAGGGTCCTACAATGAGCAGTTCTTC

len: 18
v_gene: TRBV4-1
abundance: -
d_gene: TRBD1
j_gene: TRBJ2-5
CDR3aa: CASSPLVGTGLNQETQYF
CDR3nt: TGCGCCAGCAGCCCCCTAGTCGGGACAGGCTTAAACCAAGAGACCCAGTACTTC

len: 13
v_gene: TRBV7-2
abundance: few
d_gene: -
j_gene: TRBJ1-4
CDR3aa: CASSRGTPEKLFF
CDR3nt: TGTGCCAGCAGCCGTGGGACACCCGAAAAACTGTTTTTT

len: 14
v_gene: TRBV12-3/TRBV12-4
abundance: once
d_gene: -
j_gene: TRBJ2-3
CDR3aa: CASSLGRVIGTQYF
CDR3nt: TGTGCCAGCAGTTTAGGCAGGGTAATTGGTACGCAGTATTTT

len: 19
v_gene: TRBV5-1
abundance: -
d_gene: TRBD1
j_gene: TRBJ2-4
CDR3aa: CASSLDVTGGLGAKNIQYF
CDR3nt: TGCGCCAGCAGCTTGGACGTGACAGGGGGCCTCGGGGCCAAAAACATTCAGTACTTC

len: 15
v_gene: TRBV5-1
abundance: -
d_gene: -
j_gene: TRBJ2-3
CDR3aa: CASSLGGITSDTQYF
CDR3nt: TGCGCCAGCAGCTTGGGGGGAATTACCTCAGATACGCAGTATTTC

len: 11
v_gene: TRBV20-1
abundance: -
d_gene: -
j_gene: TRBJ1-2
CDR3aa: CSVADNYGYTF
CDR3nt: TGCAGTGTGGCAGATAACTATGGCTACACCTTC

len: 15
v_gene: TRBV2
abundance: -
d_gene: -
j_gene: TRBJ2-7
CDR3aa: CASSLLGGGLSEQYF
CDR3nt: TGTGCCAGCAGCCTTCTTGGGGGGGGCCTGAGCGAGCAGTACTTC

len: 16
v_gene: TRBV28
abundance: -
d_gene: TRBD2
j_gene: TRBJ2-5
CDR3aa: CASTTRTSVRVETQYF
CDR3nt: TGTGCCAGCACCACCCGGACTAGCGTGAGGGTAGAGACCCAGTACTTC

len: 19
v_gene: TRBV4-2
abundance: -
d_gene: -
j_gene: TRBJ1-4
CDR3aa: CASSHTTGATTATNEKLFF
CDR3nt: TGTGCCAGCAGCCATACCACCGGGGCTACCACCGCAACTAATGAAAAACTGTTTTTT

len: 14
v_gene: TRBV13
abundance: once
d_gene: -
j_gene: TRBJ1-1
CDR3aa: CASSLESERTEAFF
CDR3nt: TGTGCCAGCAGCTTAGAATCGGAAAGGACCGAAGCTTTCTTT

len: 16
v_gene: TRBV5-1
abundance: -
d_gene: -
j_gene: TRBJ2-7
CDR3aa: CASSPPTEPGAYEQYF
CDR3nt: TGCGCCAGCAGCCCCCCCACTGAACCTGGGGCCTACGAGCAGTACTTC

len: 13
v_gene: TRBV7-2
abundance: many
d_gene: -
j_gene: TRBJ1-1
CDR3aa: CASSSTVNTEAFF
CDR3nt: TGTGCCAGCAGCTCGACGGTGAACACTGAAGCTTTCTTT

len: 13
v_gene: TRBV4-3
abundance: -
d_gene: -
j_gene: TRBJ2-1
CDR3aa: CASSLANFNEQFF
CDR3nt: TGCGCCAGCAGCCTGGCTAATTTCAATGAGCAGTTCTTC

len: 16
v_gene: TRBV12-3/TRBV12-4
abundance: -
d_gene: -
j_gene: TRBJ2-7
CDR3aa: CASSFFPGQENPEQYF
CDR3nt: TGTGCCAGCAGCTTCTTCCCGGGACAAGAAAACCCCGAGCAGTACTTC

len: 15
v_gene: TRBV6-6
abundance: -
d_gene: TRBD1
j_gene: TRBJ1-2
CDR3aa: CASSYEGQGDYGYTF
CDR3nt: TGTGCCAGCAGTTACGAGGGACAGGGCGACTATGGCTACACCTTC

len: 15
v_gene: TRBV7-9
abundance: few
d_gene: TRBD1
j_gene: TRBJ2-4
CDR3aa: CASSYPTGDKNIQYF
CDR3nt: TGTGCCAGCAGCTACCCGACAGGGGACAAAAACATTCAGTACTTC

len: 14
v_gene: TRBV29-1
abundance: -
d_gene: TRBD2
j_gene: TRBJ2-7
CDR3aa: CSVLGLAGGDEQYF
CDR3nt: TGCAGCGTCCTTGGACTAGCGGGGGGGGACGAGCAGTACTTC

len: 15
v_gene: TRBV12-3/TRBV12-4
abundance: -
d_gene: TRBD2
j_gene: TRBJ2-5
CDR3aa: CASTAGGTVQETQYF
CDR3nt: TGTGCCAGCACCGCGGGGGGCACGGTACAAGAGACCCAGTACTTC

len: 14
v_gene: TRBV6-5
abundance: -
d_gene: -
j_gene: TRBJ2-7
CDR3aa: CASSRSWGPDEQYF
CDR3nt: TGTGCCAGCAGCCGCAGTTGGGGTCCCGACGAGCAGTACTTC

len: 15
v_gene: TRBV5-5
abundance: -
d_gene: -
j_gene: TRBJ2-3
CDR3aa: CASSPLAQTTDTQYF
CDR3nt: TGTGCCAGCAGCCCACTAGCACAAACCACAGATACGCAGTATTTT

len: 15
v_gene: TRBV4-3
abundance: -
d_gene: TRBD1
j_gene: TRBJ2-5
CDR3aa: CASSQLGDRKETQYF
CDR3nt: TGCGCCAGCAGCCAACTAGGGGACAGAAAAGAGACCCAGTACTTC

len: 15
v_gene: TRBV29-1
abundance: -
d_gene: -
j_gene: TRBJ1-4
CDR3aa: CIASQGGATNEKLFF
CDR3nt: TGCATCGCTAGTCAAGGTGGAGCAACTAATGAAAAACTGTTTTTT

len: 16
v_gene: TRBV6-2/TRBV6-3
abundance: -
d_gene: -
j_gene: TRBJ2-6
CDR3aa: CASSYSHHSGANVLTF
CDR3nt: TGTGCCAGCAGTTACTCGCACCACTCTGGGGCCAACGTCCTGACTTTC

len: 15
v_gene: TRBV7-2
abundance: -
d_gene: -
j_gene: TRBJ2-1
CDR3aa: CASSLVGLGVDEQFF
CDR3nt: TGTGCCAGCAGCTTAGTGGGCTTAGGTGTCGATGAGCAGTTCTTC

len: 13
v_gene: TRBV20-1
abundance: -
d_gene: -
j_gene: TRBJ2-7
CDR3aa: CSARPGFTYEQYF
CDR3nt: TGCAGTGCTAGACCGGGTTTTACCTACGAGCAGTACTTC

len: 11
v_gene: TRBV20-1
abundance: -
d_gene: -
j_gene: TRBJ2-7
CDR3aa: CSARGTKEQYF
CDR3nt: TGCAGTGCTAGGGGAACTAAAGAGCAGTACTTC

len: 15
v_gene: TRBV30
abundance: -
d_gene: -
j_gene: TRBJ1-1
CDR3aa: CAWSRDGGLNTEAFF
CDR3nt: TGTGCCTGGAGCCGTGACGGGGGGTTGAACACTGAAGCTTTCTTT

len: 14
v_gene: TRBV28
abundance: once
d_gene: TRBD2
j_gene: TRBJ2-7
CDR3aa: CASRGAGEGYEQYF
CDR3nt: TGTGCCAGCAGGGGAGCGGGAGAGGGGTACGAGCAGTACTTC

len: 13
v_gene: TRBV6-6
abundance: -
d_gene: TRBD1
j_gene: TRBJ1-2
CDR3aa: CASSDRGRVGYTF
CDR3nt: TGTGCCAGCAGCGACAGGGGGAGAGTTGGCTACACCTTC

len: 12
v_gene: TRBV7-3
abundance: -
d_gene: -
j_gene: TRBJ2-1
CDR3aa: CASSLNRHEQFF
CDR3nt: TGTGCCAGCAGCTTAAATCGCCATGAGCAGTTCTTC

len: 14
v_gene: TRBV5-1
abundance: few
d_gene: TRBD1
j_gene: TRBJ2-7
CDR3aa: CASSVPGQIYEQYF
CDR3nt: TGCGCCAGCAGCGTCCCGGGACAGATATACGAGCAGTACTTC

len: 13
v_gene: TRBV10-3
abundance: -
d_gene: -
j_gene: TRBJ2-5
CDR3aa: CAISEGPQETQYF
CDR3nt: TGTGCCATCAGTGAGGGACCTCAAGAGACCCAGTACTTC

len: 13
v_gene: TRBV29-1
abundance: once
d_gene: TRBD1
j_gene: TRBJ2-2
CDR3aa: CSVEPGGTGELFF
CDR3nt: TGCAGCGTTGAGCCAGGGGGAACCGGGGAGCTGTTTTTT

len: 16
v_gene: TRBV20-1
abundance: -
d_gene: TRBD1
j_gene: TRBJ2-1
CDR3aa: CSASEFGTGALDEQFF
CDR3nt: TGCAGTGCTAGCGAGTTCGGGACAGGGGCACTCGATGAGCAGTTCTTC

len: 13
v_gene: TRBV12-3/TRBV12-4
abundance: few
d_gene: TRBD1
j_gene: TRBJ1-4
CDR3aa: CASLRGHGEKLFF
CDR3nt: TGTGCCAGCCTCAGGGGGCACGGTGAAAAACTGTTTTTT

len: 13
v_gene: TRBV3-1
abundance: -
d_gene: TRBD2
j_gene: TRBJ2-7
CDR3aa: CASSFGLVREQYF
CDR3nt: TGTGCCAGCAGCTTTGGACTAGTCAGAGAGCAGTACTTC

len: 14
v_gene: TRBV20-1
abundance: -
d_gene: -
j_gene: TRBJ1-5
CDR3aa: CSAVSSGSRQPQHF
CDR3nt: TGCAGTGCTGTTTCATCAGGGTCTCGTCAGCCCCAGCATTTT

len: 15
v_gene: TRBV5-1
abundance: once
d_gene: -
j_gene: TRBJ1-2
CDR3aa: CASSLNSDRIYGYTF
CDR3nt: TGCGCCAGCAGCTTGAATAGCGACAGAATCTATGGCTACACCTTC

len: 16
v_gene: TRBV7-9
abundance: -
d_gene: -
j_gene: TRBJ2-7
CDR3aa: CASSSRGGSRTYEQYF
CDR3nt: TGTGCCAGCAGCTCCAGAGGGGGGAGCAGGACCTACGAGCAGTACTTC

len: 15
v_gene: TRBV20-1
abundance: -
d_gene: TRBD2
j_gene: TRBJ2-3
CDR3aa: CSARDWAGGRDTQYF
CDR3nt: TGCAGTGCTAGAGACTGGGCGGGAGGTAGAGATACGCAATATTTT

len: 12
v_gene: TRBV29-1
abundance: -
d_gene: -
j_gene: TRBJ2-5
CDR3aa: CSVEAGWETQYF
CDR3nt: TGCAGCGTTGAAGCCGGGTGGGAGACCCAGTACTTC

len: 17
v_gene: TRBV12-3/TRBV12-4
abundance: -
d_gene: -
j_gene: TRBJ2-7
CDR3aa: CASSSFEKPTGTYEQYF
CDR3nt: TGTGCCAGCAGTTCATTTGAGAAACCGACAGGAACCTACGAGCAGTACTTC

len: 14
v_gene: TRBV20-1
abundance: -
d_gene: -
j_gene: TRBJ2-3
CDR3aa: CSARDPGITDTQYF
CDR3nt: TGCAGTGCTAGAGATCCGGGCATCACAGATACGCAGTATTTT

len: 16
v_gene: TRBV19
abundance: -
d_gene: TRBD1
j_gene: TRBJ1-5
CDR3aa: CASYAGTGGLGQPQHF
CDR3nt: TGTGCCAGCTATGCCGGGACAGGGGGCTTAGGTCAGCCCCAGCATTTT

len: 18
v_gene: TRBV7-9
abundance: -
d_gene: TRBD1
j_gene: TRBJ2-7
CDR3aa: CASSLDPGQGLLSYEQYF
CDR3nt: TGTGCCAGCAGCTTAGACCCGGGACAGGGCCTCCTCTCCTACGAGCAGTACTTC